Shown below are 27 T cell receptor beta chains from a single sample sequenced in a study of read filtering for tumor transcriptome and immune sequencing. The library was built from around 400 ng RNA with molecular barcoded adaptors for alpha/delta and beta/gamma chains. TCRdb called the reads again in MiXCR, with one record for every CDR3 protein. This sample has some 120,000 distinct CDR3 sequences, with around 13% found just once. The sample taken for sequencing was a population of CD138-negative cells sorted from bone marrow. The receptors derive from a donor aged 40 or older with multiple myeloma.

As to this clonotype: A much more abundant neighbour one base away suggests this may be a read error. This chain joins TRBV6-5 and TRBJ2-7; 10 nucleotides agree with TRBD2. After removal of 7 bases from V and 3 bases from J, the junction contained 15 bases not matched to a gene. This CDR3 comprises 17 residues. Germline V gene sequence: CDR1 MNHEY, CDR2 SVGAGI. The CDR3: CASNSGTSVSRVYEQYF. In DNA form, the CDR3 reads TGTGCCAGCAATTCCGGGACTAGCGTGAGTAGGGTCTACGAGCAGTACTTC.

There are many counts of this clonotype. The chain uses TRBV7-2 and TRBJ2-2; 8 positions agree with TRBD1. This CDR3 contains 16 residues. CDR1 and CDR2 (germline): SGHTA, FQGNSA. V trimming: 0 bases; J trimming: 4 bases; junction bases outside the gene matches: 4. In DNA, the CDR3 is TGTGCCAGCAGCTTAGCGGACAGGGTGATCACCGGGGAGCTGTTTTTT. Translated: CASSLADRVITGELFF. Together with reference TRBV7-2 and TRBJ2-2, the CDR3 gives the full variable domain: GAGVSQSPSNKVTEKGKDVELRCDPISGHTALYWYRQSLGQGLEFLIYFQGNSAPDKSGLPSDRFSAERTGGSVSTLTIQRTQQEDSAVYLCASSLADRVITGELFFGEGSRLTVL.

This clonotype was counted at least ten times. CDR3 protein: CSVEEGRGALYEQYF. The CDR3 region has the DNA TGCAGCGTTGAAGAAGGGCGGGGGGCCCTCTACGAGCAGTACTTC. The V gene is TRBV29-1, the J gene TRBJ2-7, with 8 bases that match TRBD2. Germline trimming cut 0 bases from V and 3 bases from J; bases unmatched to any gene: 7. Germline V lookup: CDR1 SQVTM, CDR2 ANQGSEA. CDR3 size: 15 residues.

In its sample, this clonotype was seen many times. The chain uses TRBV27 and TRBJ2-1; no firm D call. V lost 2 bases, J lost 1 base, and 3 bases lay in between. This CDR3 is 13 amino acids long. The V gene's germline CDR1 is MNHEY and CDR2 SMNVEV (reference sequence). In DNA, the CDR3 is TGTGCCAGCAGTTTACCTTCCTACAATGAGCAGTTCTTC. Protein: CASSLPSYNEQFF.

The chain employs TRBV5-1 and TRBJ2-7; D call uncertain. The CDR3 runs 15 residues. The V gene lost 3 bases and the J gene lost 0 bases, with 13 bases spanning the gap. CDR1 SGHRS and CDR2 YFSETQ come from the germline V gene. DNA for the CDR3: TGCGCCAGCAGCTCGGATCCGCCGGCCTCCTACGAGCAGTACTTC. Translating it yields CASSSDPPASYEQYF.

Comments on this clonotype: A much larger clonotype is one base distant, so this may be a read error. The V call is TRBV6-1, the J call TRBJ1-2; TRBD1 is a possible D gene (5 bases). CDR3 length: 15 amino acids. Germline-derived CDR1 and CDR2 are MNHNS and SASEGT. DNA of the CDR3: TGTGCCGGCAGTGAAGGGCCGGGACGGAACTATGGCTACACCTTC. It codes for CAGSEGPGRNYGYTF.

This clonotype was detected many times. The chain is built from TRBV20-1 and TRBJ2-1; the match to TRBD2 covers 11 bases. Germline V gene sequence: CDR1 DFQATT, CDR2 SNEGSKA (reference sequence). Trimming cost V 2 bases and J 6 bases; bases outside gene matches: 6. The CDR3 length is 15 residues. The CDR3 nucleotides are TGCAGTGCTAGATGGCTAGCGGGAGGCGGCAATGAGCAGTTCTTC. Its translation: CSARWLAGGGNEQFF.

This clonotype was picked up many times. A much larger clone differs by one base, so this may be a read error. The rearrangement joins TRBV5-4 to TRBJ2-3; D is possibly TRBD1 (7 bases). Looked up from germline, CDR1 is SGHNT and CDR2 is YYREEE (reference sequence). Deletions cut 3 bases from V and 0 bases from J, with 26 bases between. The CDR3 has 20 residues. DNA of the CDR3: TGTGCCAGCAGCTCGGTCGGGGGACAGACGTACTACTCTAGCACAGATACGCAGTATTTT. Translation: CASSSVGGQTYYSSTDTQYF.

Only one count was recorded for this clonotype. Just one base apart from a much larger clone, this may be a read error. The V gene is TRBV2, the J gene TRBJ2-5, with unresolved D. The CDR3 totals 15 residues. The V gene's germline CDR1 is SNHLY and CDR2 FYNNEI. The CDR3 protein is CASSEGVAFQEAQYF. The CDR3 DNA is TGTGCCAGCAGTGAAGGGGTCGCCTTCCAAGAGGCCCAGTACTTC.

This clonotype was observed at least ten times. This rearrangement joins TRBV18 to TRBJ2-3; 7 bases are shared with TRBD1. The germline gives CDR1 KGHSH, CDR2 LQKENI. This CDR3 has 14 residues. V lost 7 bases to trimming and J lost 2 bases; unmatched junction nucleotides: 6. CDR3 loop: CASFGTALTDTQYF. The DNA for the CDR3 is TGTGCCAGCTTTGGGACAGCCCTCACAGATACGCAGTATTTT.

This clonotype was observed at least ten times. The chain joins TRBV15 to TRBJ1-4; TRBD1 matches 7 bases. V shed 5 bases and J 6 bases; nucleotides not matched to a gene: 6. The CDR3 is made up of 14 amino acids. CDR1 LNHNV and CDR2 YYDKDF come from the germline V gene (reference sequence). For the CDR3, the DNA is TGTGCCACCAGCCGGAGGCAGGGGGATGAAAAACTGTTTTTT. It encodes CATSRRQGDEKLFF.

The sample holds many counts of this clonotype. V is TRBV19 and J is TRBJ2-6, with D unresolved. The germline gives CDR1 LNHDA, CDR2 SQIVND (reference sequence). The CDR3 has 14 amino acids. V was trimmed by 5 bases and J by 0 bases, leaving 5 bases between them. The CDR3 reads CASSRLSGANVLTF. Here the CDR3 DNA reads TGTGCCAGTAGTCGCCTCTCTGGGGCCAACGTCCTGACTTTC.

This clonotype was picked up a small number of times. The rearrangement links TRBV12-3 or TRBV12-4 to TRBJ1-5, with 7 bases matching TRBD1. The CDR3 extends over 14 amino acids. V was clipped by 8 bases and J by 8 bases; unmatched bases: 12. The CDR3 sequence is CASAGQDLFEPQHF. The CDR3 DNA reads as TGTGCCAGCGCCGGACAGGACCTTTTCGAGCCCCAGCATTTT.

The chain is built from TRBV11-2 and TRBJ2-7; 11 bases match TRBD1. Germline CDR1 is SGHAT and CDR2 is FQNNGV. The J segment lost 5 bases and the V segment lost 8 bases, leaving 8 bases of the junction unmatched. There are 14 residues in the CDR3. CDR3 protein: CASDPGTGGNEQYF. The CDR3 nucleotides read TGTGCCAGCGACCCCGGGACAGGGGGTAACGAGCAGTACTTC.

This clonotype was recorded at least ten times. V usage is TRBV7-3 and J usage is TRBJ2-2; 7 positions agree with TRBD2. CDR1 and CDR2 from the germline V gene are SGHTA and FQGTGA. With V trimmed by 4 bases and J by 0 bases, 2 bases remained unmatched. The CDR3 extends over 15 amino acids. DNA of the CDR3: TGTGCCAGCAGCTCCGGACTAGCGAACACCGGGGAGCTGTTTTTT. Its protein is CASSSGLANTGELFF.

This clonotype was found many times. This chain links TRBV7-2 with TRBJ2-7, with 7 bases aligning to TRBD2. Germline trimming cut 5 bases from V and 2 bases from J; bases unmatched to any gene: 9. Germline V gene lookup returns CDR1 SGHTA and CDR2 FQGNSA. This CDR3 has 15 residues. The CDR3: CASSPSGTTPYEQYF. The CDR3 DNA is TGTGCCAGCAGCCCTTCCGGGACTACCCCCTACGAGCAGTACTTC.

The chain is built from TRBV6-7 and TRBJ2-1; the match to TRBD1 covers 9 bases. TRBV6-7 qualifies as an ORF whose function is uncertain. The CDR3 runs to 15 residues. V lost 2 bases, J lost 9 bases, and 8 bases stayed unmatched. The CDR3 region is CASSYPGQGNGEQFF. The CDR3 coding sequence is TGTGCCAGCAGTTACCCGGGACAGGGTAATGGTGAGCAGTTCTTC.

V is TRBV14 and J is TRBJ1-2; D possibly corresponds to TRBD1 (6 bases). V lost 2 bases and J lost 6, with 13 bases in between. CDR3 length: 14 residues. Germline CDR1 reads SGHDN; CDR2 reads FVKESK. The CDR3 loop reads CASSQFRGGNGYTF. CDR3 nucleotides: TGTGCCAGCAGCCAATTCCGAGGGGGGAATGGCTACACCTTC.

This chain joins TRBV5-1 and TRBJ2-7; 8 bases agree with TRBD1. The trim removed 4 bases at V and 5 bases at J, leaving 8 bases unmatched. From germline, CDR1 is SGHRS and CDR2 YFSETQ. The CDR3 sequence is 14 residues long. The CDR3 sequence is CASSTYQGADEQYF. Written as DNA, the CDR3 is TGCGCCAGCAGCACGTATCAGGGGGCGGACGAGCAGTACTTC.

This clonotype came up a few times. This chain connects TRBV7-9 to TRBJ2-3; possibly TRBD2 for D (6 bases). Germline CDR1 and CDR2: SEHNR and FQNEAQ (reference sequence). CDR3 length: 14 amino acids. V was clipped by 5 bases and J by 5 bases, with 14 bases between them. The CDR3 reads CASSRMGGGDTQYF. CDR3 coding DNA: TGTGCCAGCAGCCGAATGGGGGGTGGAGATACGCAGTATTTT.

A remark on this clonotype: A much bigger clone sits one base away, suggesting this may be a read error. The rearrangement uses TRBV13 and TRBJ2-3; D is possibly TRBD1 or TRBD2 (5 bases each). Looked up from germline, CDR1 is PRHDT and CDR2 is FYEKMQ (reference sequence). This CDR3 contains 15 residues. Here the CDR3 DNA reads TGTGCCTGCAGCTTACGGGGACGGGCGACAGATACGCAGTATTTT. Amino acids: CACSLRGRATDTQYF.

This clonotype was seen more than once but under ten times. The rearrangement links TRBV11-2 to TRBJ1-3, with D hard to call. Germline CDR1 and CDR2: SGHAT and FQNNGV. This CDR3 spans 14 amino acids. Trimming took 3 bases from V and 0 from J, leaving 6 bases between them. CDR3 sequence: CASSFGSSGNTIYF. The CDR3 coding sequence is TGTGCCAGCAGCTTTGGTAGCTCTGGAAACACCATATATTTT. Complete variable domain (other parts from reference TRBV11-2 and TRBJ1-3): EAGVAQSPRYKIIEKRQSVAFWCNPISGHATLYWYQQILGQGPKLLIQFQNNGVVDDSQLPKDRFSAERLKGVDSTLKIQPAKLEDSAVYLCASSFGSSGNTIYFGEGSWLTVV.

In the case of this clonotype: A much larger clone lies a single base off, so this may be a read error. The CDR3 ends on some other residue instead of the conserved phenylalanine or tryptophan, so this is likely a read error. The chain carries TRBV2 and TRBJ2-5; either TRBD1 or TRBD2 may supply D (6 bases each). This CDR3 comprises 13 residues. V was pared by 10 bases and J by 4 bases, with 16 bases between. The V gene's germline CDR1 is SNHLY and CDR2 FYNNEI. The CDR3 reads CATAGGQGETQYL. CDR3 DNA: TGTGCCACCGCTGGGGGGCAGGGAGAGACCCAGTACCTC.

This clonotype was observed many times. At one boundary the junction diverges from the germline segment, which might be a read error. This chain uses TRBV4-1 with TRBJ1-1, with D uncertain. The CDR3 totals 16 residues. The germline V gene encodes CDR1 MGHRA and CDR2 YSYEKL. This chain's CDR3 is CASSQGLGNSRPEAFF. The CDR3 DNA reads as TGTGCCAGCAGCCAAGGTTTGGGTAATAGCCGTCCTGAAGCTTTCTTT.

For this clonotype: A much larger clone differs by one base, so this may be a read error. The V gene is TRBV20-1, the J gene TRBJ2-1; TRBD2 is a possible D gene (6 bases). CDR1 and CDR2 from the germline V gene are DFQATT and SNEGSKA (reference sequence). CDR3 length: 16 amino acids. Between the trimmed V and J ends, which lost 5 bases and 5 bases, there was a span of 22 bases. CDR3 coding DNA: TGCAGTGCTCCGGGCTGGGGGACGGGGGTGGACAATGAGCAGTTCTTC. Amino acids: CSAPGWGTGVDNEQFF.

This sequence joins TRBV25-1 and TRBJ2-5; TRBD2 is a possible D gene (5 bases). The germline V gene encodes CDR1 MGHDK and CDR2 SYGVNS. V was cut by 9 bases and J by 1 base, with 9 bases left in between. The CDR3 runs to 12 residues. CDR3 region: CARLGAQETQYF. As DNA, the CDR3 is TGTGCCAGACTAGGAGCCCAAGAGACCCAGTACTTC.

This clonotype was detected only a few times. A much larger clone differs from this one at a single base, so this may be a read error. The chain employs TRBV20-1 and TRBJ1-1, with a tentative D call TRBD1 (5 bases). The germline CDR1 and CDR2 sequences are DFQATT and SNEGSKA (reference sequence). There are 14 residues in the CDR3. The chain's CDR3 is CRPFPGAGNTEAFF. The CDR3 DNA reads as TGCAGACCGTTCCCCGGGGCCGGTAACACTGAAGCTTTCTTT.